The sequence of this T cell receptor (beta chain) was determined in a study of identical twins (dated by TCRdb to the mid-2010s). For context, the study as a whole: The study deep-sequenced TCR alpha and beta repertoires from monozygotic twins, unrelated adults of various ages and cord blood to test whether fetal clonotypes persist. Replicate twin experiments were performed at different times using different library preparation protocols to rule out contamination. Beyond this particular receptor, the publication reports: Because the same donors could not be followed over many years, the conclusions relied on cross-sectional statistical analysis. In monozygotic twins, out-of-frame TCR alpha sharing was systematically underestimated by recombination models, although the models agreed with sharing between unrelated individuals. Compared with coincidental sharing between unrelated individuals, out-of-frame TCR alpha sequences shared between twins had an excess of sequences with low generation probability. Invariant T cells such as MAIT and iNKT could partly confound zero-insertion analyses, although diverse VJ usage argued against such confounding for most clonotypes. Excess twin sharing in beta out-of-frame sequences was weaker because fewer shared sequences lowered the signal-to-noise ratio. Fewer insertions were carried by abundant cord blood beta clonotypes; a weaker similar trend was observed in young adult naive repertoires, while no such trend was observed in memory repertoires.

CDR1 and CDR2 were assigned from the germline V gene as SGDLS and YYNGEE. The V end loses 2 bases and the J end loses 0 bases, and a stretch of 3 bases separates them. Including cysteine and phenylalanine, the CDR3 has 14 amino acids. The entry retains the CDR3 DNA only, 42 bases that are in frame from base 1. Receptors were amplified or captured by 5' RACE. Sequencing used an Illumina HiSeq 2000. A universal primer binding site was added through template switching, and the final cDNA carried a unique molecular identifier so that TCR cDNA molecules could be counted accurately. First-strand cDNA for TCR alpha and beta chains was synthesized from specific primers in the conserved constant-segment region. Each cDNA library was double barcoded, with a SMART-Mk sample barcode plus Illumina barcodes, to control for contamination. Two successive PCR steps introduced TruSeq adapter sequences along with Illumina sample barcodes. The TCR alpha and beta cDNA libraries were sequenced on the Illumina HiSeq platform using custom primers. The published analysis was carried out like this. Raw reads were processed with MiGEC to extract unique molecular identifiers, and MiXCR was used to determine CDR3 positions. Recombination models were inferred per individual with the repgenHMM and IGoR tools using an EM algorithm. Shared clonotype analysis was performed with the tcR package in R, normalizing sharing by the product of cloneset sizes. Out-of-frame nonproductive sequences were analyzed to study raw recombination free of thymic and clonal selection effects. The raw public reads went through TCRdb reprocessing: fastp at Q25, MiXCR clone calling, in-frame beta chains kept. One record per CDR3 amino acid sequence lists the most common genes and DNA. The V and J calls and clone size are TCRdb's, not the authors'. The sample contains some 570,000 distinct CDR3 sequences, 20% to 25% of them found a single time. More than 0.4% of the sample is held by the ten biggest clonotypes.

This clonotype has more than one count but fewer than ten. Its antigen has not been determined. No much larger clonotype is one base removed from it; base qualities were not supplied. All donors were healthy Caucasians. The twin cohort consisted of three pairs of female monozygotic twins, all aged roughly 18 to 29 years. Positive isolation kits from Invitrogen were used to isolate CD4+ and CD8+ T cell populations. These same data were also listed under a study on yellow fever vaccine responses in identical twins. The second study's authors report: The T cell response to vaccination in identical twins was reported by the authors to appear partly convergent and partly personalized. In the study, vaccine-responding T cell clones were precisely tracked in identical twins.

This clonotype was sampled from a woman aged 18-29 years in good health. Sequencing was carried out using CD4+ T cells sorted from blood. Recombination connected TRBV9 to TRBJ2-6; a confident D gene designation cannot be given. The CDR3: CASSVSSGANVLTF. The nucleotide sequence reads TGTGCCAGCAGCGTCAGCTCTGGGGCCAACGTCCTGACTTTC.